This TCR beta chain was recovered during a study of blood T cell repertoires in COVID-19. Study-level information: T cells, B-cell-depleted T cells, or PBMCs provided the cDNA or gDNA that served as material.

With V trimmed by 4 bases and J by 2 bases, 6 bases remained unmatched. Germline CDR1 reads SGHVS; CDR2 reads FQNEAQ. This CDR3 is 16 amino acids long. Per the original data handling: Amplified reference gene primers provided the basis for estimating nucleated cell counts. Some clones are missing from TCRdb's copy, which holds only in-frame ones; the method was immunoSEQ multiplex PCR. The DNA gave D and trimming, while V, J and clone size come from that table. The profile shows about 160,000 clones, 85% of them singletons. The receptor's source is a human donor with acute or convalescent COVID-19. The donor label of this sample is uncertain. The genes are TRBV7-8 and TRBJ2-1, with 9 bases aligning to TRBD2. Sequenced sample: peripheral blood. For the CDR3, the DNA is TGTGCCAGCAGCTCCGGGGTAGCGGGGGCCTACAATGAGCAGTTCTTC. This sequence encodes CASSSGVAGAYNEQFF.